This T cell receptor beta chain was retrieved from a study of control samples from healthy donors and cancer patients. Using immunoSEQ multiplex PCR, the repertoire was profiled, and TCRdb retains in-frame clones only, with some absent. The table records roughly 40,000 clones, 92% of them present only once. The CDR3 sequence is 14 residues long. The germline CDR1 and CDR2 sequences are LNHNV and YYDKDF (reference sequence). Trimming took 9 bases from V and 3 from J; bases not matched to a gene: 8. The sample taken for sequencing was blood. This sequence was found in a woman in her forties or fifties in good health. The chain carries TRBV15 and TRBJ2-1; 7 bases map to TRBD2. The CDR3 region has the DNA TGTGCCACGAGCGGGACTGATTACTACAATGAGCAGTTCTTC. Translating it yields CATSGTDYYNEQFF. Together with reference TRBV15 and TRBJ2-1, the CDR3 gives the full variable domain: DAMVIQNPRYQVTQFGKPVTLSCSQTLNHNVMYWYQQKSSQAPKLLFHYYDKDFNNEADTPDNFQSRRPNTSFCFLDIRSPGLGDTAMYLCATSGTDYYNEQFFGPGTRLTVL.